Listed below are T cell receptor beta chains from one sample, sequenced in a study of T-cell memory formation after mild COVID-19. From the 5' RACE reads, TCRdb called clonotypes with MiXCR, one entry per CDR3 protein. This table has about 360,000 distinct CDR3 sequences, approximately 15% appearing once. Sequenced input: PBMCs or a T cell subset sorted from them (not recorded which). Receptor source: a man aged 18-30 years who had mild COVID-19 (a few samples of this study predate the infection). Cell type and time point are not known. CDR3s leave out the opening cysteine and the closing phenylalanine or tryptophan.

TRBV7-2	TRBJ1-3	ASRATGIGNTIY
TRBV6-2/TRBV6-3	TRBJ1-5	ASSVRGSNQPQH
TRBV5-1	TRBJ2-7	ASSLGGDYEQY
TRBV20-1	TRBJ1-1	SARTGAMNTEAF
TRBV28	TRBJ2-7	ASSPLPGGVYEQY
TRBV6-5	TRBJ1-4	ASSYSLGSGEKLF
TRBV6-5	TRBJ2-7	ASSLRRGLEQY
TRBV27	TRBJ2-7	ASSFEGSYEQY
TRBV19	TRBJ1-2	ASSPGLANYGYT
TRBV4-1	TRBJ2-3	ASSQDQTSDTQY
TRBV11-3	TRBJ1-5	ASSLGFQPAAQH
TRBV12-3/TRBV12-4	TRBJ2-5	ASSPLAGGTRDTQY
TRBV7-2	TRBJ2-5	ASSPARSSETQY
TRBV5-1	TRBJ2-5	ASSLERAGAGETQY
TRBV6-5	TRBJ2-3	ASSYGTSDGDTQY
TRBV4-1	TRBJ2-7	ASSRARDRGEQY
TRBV5-1	TRBJ2-3	ASSLIGRVEDTQY
TRBV14	TRBJ2-1	ASSQREGGYNEQF
TRBV20-1	TRBJ2-7	SAAADYEQY
TRBV6-2/TRBV6-3	TRBJ1-5	ASSYLQGAANQPQH
TRBV7-7	TRBJ2-3	ASSLGGTTDTQY
TRBV5-1	TRBJ2-1	ASSSAGGESYNEQF
TRBV6-5	TRBJ2-7	ASRRGLAYEQY
TRBV5-1	TRBJ2-1	ASSLALLSYNEQF
TRBV7-3	TRBJ2-5	ASSLNGAEQETQY
TRBV12-3/TRBV12-4	TRBJ1-1	ASTSTGVRTEAF
TRBV9	TRBJ2-1	ASSVISGGYNEQF
TRBV6-1	TRBJ2-2	ASSERRGPGELF
TRBV20-1	TRBJ2-1	SARVPSGSSYNEQF
TRBV5-1	TRBJ2-3	ASSPGLAGGPTDTQY
TRBV12-3/TRBV12-4	TRBJ1-4	ASSFYEKLF
TRBV5-4	TRBJ1-2	ASSLGSGRKEYGYT
TRBV19	TRBJ2-2	ATSAALYTGELF
TRBV21-1	TRBJ2-1	ASSPRAESSYNEQF
TRBV15	TRBJ2-5	ATSRDWQEETQY
TRBV5-1	TRBJ2-2	ASSLVQGTGELF
TRBV29-1	TRBJ1-1	SATGGLNTEAF
TRBV6-5	TRBJ2-5	ASSYGLAAETQY
TRBV5-1	TRBJ2-1	ASSLTGPFYNEQF
TRBV20-1	TRBJ2-5	SARDWAAQETQY
TRBV29-1	TRBJ2-5	SVAGAQETQY
TRBV7-2	TRBJ2-3	ASSLVQGSVTDTQY
TRBV24-1	TRBJ1-1	ATSDLDTEAF
TRBV9	TRBJ2-3	ASSVAGEITDTQY